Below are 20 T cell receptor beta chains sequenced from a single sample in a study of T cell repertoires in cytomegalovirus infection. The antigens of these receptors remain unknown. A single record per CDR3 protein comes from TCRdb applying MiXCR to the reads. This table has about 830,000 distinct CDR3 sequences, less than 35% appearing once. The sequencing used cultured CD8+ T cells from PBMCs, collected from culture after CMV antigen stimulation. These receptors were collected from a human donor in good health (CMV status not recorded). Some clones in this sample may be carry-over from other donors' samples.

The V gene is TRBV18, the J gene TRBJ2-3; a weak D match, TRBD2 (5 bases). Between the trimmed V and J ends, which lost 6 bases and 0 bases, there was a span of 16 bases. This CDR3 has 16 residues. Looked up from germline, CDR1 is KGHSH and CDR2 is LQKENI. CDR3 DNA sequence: TGTGCCAGCTCCCTCTACACCGGGGAGAGCACAGATACGCAGTATTTT. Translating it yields CASSLYTGESTDTQYF.

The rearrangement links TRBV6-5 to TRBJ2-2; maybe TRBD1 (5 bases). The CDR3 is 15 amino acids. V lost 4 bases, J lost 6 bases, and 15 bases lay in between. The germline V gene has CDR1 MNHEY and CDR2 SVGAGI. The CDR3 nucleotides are TGTGCCAGCAGTTTCGACAGACCTAAGGCCGGGGAGCTGTTTTTT. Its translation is CASSFDRPKAGELFF.

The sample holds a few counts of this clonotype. CDR3 region: CASSARIHQPQHF. The CDR3 coding sequence is TGCGCCAGCAGTGCGAGGATTCATCAGCCCCAGCATTTT. This chain uses TRBV10-2 with TRBJ1-5; D gene uncertain. The germline V and J ends were trimmed by 4 bases and 5 bases, with 9 bases remaining between them. This CDR3 region has 13 residues. CDR1 and CDR2 (germline): WSHSY, SAAADI.

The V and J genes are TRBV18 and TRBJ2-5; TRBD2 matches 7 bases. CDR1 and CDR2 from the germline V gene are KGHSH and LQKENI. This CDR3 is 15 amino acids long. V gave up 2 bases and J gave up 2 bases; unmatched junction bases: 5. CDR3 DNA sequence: TGTGCCAGCTCACCATTGAGGCGGGGGCAAGAGACCCAGTACTTC. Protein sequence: CASSPLRRGQETQYF.

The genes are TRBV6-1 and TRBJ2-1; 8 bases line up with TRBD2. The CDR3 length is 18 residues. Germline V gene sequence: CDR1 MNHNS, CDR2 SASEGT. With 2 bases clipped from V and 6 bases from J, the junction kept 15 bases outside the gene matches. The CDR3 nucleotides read TGTGCCAGCAGTGAATGGGGTGGAGCGGGGGCCGCTTCCAATGAGCAGTTCTTC. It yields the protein CASSEWGGAGAASNEQFF.

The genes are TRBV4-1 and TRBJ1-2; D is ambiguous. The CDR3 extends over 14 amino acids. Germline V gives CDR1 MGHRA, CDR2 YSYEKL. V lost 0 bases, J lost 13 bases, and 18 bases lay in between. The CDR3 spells CASSQDPTPSLLTF. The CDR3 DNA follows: TGCGCCAGCAGCCAAGATCCCACCCCCTCACTTCTCACCTTC.

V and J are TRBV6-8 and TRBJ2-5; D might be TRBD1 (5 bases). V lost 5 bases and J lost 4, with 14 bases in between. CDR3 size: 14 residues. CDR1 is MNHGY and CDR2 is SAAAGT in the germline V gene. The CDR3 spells CASSPFSDRETQYF. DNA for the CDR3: TGTGCCAGCAGTCCTTTTTCTGACAGAGAGACCCAGTACTTC.

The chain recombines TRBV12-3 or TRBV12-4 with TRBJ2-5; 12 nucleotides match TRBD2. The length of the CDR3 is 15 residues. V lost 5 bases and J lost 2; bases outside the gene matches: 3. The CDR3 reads CASSVLAGGQETQYF. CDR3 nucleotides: TGTGCCAGCAGTGTCCTAGCGGGGGGGCAAGAGACCCAGTACTTC.

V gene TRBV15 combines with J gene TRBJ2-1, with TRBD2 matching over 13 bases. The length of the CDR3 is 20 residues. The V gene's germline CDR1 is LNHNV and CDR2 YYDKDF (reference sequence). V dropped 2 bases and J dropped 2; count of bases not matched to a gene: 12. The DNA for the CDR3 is TGTGCCACCAGCAGACCTAAAGGGGGGACTAGCGGGGCCGCCTACAATGAGCAGTTCTTC. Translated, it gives CATSRPKGGTSGAAYNEQFF.

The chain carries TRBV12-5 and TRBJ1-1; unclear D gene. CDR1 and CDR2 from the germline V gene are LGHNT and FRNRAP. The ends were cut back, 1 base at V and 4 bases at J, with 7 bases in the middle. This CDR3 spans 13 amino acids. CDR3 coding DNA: TGTGCTAGTGGTTTGGCAGGTGGCACTGAAGCTTTCTTT. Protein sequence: CASGLAGGTEAFF.

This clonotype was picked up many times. CDR3 sequence reads: CASRLAGEETQYF. The CDR3 bases are TGTGCCAGCAGACTAGCGGGGGAAGAGACCCAGTACTTC. This chain links TRBV7-2 with TRBJ2-5, with 11 bases lining up with TRBD2. The CDR3 totals 13 residues. The V segment lost 6 bases and the J segment 3 bases; nucleotides outside the gene matches: 0. Germline V gene sequence: CDR1 SGHTA, CDR2 FQGNSA.

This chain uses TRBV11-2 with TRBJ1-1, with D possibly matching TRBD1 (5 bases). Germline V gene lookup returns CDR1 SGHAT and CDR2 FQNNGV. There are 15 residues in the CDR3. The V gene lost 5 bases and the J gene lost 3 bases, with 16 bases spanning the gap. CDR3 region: CASSLRNGGDTEAFF. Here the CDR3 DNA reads TGTGCCAGCAGCCTCCGGAACGGGGGGGACACTGAAGCTTTCTTT.

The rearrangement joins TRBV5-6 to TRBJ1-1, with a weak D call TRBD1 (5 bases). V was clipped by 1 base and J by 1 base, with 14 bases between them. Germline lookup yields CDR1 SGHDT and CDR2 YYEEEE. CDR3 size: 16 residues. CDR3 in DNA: TGTGCCAGCAGCTTGCAAGGTGGGGCCCAGAACACTGAAGCTTTCTTT. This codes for CASSLQGGAQNTEAFF.

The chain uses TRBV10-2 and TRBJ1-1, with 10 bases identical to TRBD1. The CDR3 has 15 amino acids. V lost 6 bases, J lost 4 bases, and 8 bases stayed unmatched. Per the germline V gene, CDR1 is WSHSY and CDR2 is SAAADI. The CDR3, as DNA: TGCGCCAGCAGACCCGGACAGGGGGGGATCACTGAAGCTTTCTTT. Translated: CASRPGQGGITEAFF.

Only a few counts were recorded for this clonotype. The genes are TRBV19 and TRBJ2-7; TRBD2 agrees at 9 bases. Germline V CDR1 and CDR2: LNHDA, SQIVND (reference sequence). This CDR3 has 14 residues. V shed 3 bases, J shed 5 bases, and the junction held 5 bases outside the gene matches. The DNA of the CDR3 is TGTGCCAGTAGTATGGGACTAGCTAGGGACGAGCAGTACTTC. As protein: CASSMGLARDEQYF.

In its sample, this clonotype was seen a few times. CDR3 bases: TGTGCCAGCAGTGAATTGGTTTTGGGACAGGCAAAAGGGGCCGGGGAGCTGTTTTTT. Its translation: CASSELVLGQAKGAGELFF. V gene TRBV25-1 combines with J gene TRBJ2-2; 8 positions agree with TRBD1. Trimming cost V 1 base and J 6 bases; bases outside gene matches: 16. Looked up from germline, CDR1 is MGHDK and CDR2 is SYGVNS. The CDR3 sequence is 19 residues long.

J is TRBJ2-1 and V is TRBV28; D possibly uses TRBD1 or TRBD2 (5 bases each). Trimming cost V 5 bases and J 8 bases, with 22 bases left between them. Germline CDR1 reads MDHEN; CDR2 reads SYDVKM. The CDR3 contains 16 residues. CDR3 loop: CASSAPPGPFDHEQFF. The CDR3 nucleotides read TGTGCCAGCAGTGCCCCCCCGGGACCCTTCGATCATGAGCAGTTCTTC. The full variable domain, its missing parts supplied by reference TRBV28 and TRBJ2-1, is DVKVTQSSRYLVKRTGEKVFLECVQDMDHENMFWYRQDPGLGLRLIYFSYDVKMKEKGDIPEGYSVSREKKERFSLILESASTNQTSMYLCASSAPPGPFDHEQFFGPGTRLTVL.

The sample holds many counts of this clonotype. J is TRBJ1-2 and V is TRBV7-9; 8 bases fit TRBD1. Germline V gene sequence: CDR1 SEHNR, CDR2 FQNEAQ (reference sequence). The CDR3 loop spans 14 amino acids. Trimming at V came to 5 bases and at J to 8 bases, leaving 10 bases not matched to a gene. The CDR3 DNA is TGTGCCAGCAGCGCAGGGGGCGTAAATCAGGGCTACACCTTC. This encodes CASSAGGVNQGYTF.

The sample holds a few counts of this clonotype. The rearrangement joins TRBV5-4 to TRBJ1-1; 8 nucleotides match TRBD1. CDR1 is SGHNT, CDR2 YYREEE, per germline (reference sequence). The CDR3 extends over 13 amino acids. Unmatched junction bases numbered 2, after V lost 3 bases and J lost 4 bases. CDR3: CASSWGTGTEAFF. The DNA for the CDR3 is TGTGCCAGCAGCTGGGGGACAGGCACTGAAGCTTTCTTT.

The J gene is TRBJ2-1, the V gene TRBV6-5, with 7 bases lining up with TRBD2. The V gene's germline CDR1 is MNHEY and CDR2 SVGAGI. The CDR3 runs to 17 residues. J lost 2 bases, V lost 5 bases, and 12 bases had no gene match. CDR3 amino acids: CASSKNEGLIAYNEQFF. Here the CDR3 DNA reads TGTGCCAGCAGTAAAAACGAGGGACTAATAGCCTACAATGAGCAGTTCTTC.